Shown below are 20 T cell receptor beta chains from a single sample sequenced in a study of Ad26.COV2.S vaccination and SARS-CoV-2 variants. The assay was immunoSEQ multiplex PCR, and TCRdb's table has in-frame clones only and misses some. The sample includes about 480,000 clones, 70% to 90% of them seen just once. Indicated treatment: some 20 received Ad26.COV2.S at low or high dose, single or two shots; about 5 received placebo; per-sample allocation not given. Sampling took place 63 days after the first vaccine or placebo injection. The sequences come from peripheral blood, collected in a trial of Ad26.COV2.S vaccine versus placebo. The origin of the receptors is a person aged 18 to 65 who received the Ad26.COV2.S COVID-19 vaccine or a placebo.

CDR3 DNA: TGTGCCAGTAGTATAAGTACTAGCGGGGCCAATGAGCAGTTCTTC. Protein: CASSISTSGANEQFF. This chain joins TRBV19 and TRBJ2-1; 10 nucleotides agree with TRBD2. The CDR3 runs to 15 residues. CDR1 is LNHDA and CDR2 is SQIVND in the germline V gene (reference sequence). Trimming at V came to 2 bases and at J to 6 bases, leaving 4 bases not matched to a gene.

The gene calls are TRBV6-2 or TRBV6-3 and TRBJ1-5; 7 nucleotides line up with TRBD1. J was trimmed by 4 bases and V by 5 bases; bases with no gene match: 8. CDR3 size: 15 residues. Germline V gene lookup returns CDR1 MNHEY and CDR2 SVGEGT. This chain's CDR3 is CASSQGDSPNQPQHF. CDR3 in DNA: TGTGCCAGCAGTCAGGGGGACAGCCCAAATCAGCCCCAGCATTTT.

J is TRBJ1-5 and V is TRBV15; no clear D. Trimming took off 6 bases at V and 2 bases at J, with 11 bases between the two ends. The CDR3 has 14 residues. Per germline, CDR1 LNHNV and CDR2 YYDKDF (reference sequence). CDR3 DNA sequence: TGTGCCACCAGTCCCGCGGGCCGCAATCAGCCCCAGCATTTT. Its protein product is CATSPAGRNQPQHF.

V is TRBV19 and J is TRBJ2-7; 7 bases line up with TRBD2. CDR3 length equals 14 residues. Germline values: CDR1 LNHDA, CDR2 SQIVND (reference sequence). V was clipped by 7 bases and J by 0 bases; unmatched bases: 6. The CDR3 loop is CASKMGGSSYEQYF. The CDR3 DNA reads TGTGCCAGTAAAATGGGGGGGTCCTCCTACGAGCAGTACTTC.

The chain has TRBV19 and TRBJ1-5; 7 nucleotides align to TRBD1. Germline V gene sequence: CDR1 LNHDA, CDR2 SQIVND (reference sequence). Trimming removed 3 bases from V and 4 bases from J; junction bases left unmatched: 9. The CDR3 loop spans 16 amino acids. CDR3: CASSIGTVTLNQPQHF. The CDR3 DNA reads as TGTGCCAGTAGTATCGGGACAGTGACACTTAATCAGCCCCAGCATTTT.

The chain joins TRBV6-6 to TRBJ1-2; D perhaps matches TRBD1 (6 bases). Germline values: CDR1 MNHNY, CDR2 SVGAGI (reference sequence). Trimming pared 4 bases from V and 8 bases from J, leaving 17 bases between. The CDR3 is 14 residues long. CDR3 bases: TGTGCCAGCAGTTTCTACAGGGAGGGGGGCGGCTACACCTTC. It specifies CASSFYREGGGYTF.

The chain recombines TRBV10-3 with TRBJ1-1; D might be TRBD1 (5 bases). Trimming stripped 7 bases from V and 5 bases from J, with 20 bases between. This CDR3 has 15 amino acids. The germline CDR1 and CDR2 sequences are ENHRY and SYGVKD. Here the CDR3 DNA reads TGTGCCATCACCAAGAACCAGGGTCGGGGGACTGAAGCTTTCTTT. Residues: CAITKNQGRGTEAFF.

V gene TRBV30 combines with J gene TRBJ2-1; D perhaps matches TRBD2 (5 bases). Germline CDR1 GTSNPN, CDR2 SVGIG (reference sequence). This CDR3 has 15 amino acids. The V end was cut by 1 base, the J end by 2 bases, with 12 bases between. The CDR3 region has the DNA TGTGCCTGGAGTGGATGGTCCGGGACCTACAATGAGCAGTTCTTC. Residues: CAWSGWSGTYNEQFF.

The V call is TRBV6-5, the J call TRBJ2-5; 7 positions match TRBD2. In germline, CDR1 is MNHEY, CDR2 SVGAGI. J was trimmed by 5 bases and V by 8 bases; bases with no gene match: 5. The CDR3 runs to 12 residues. The CDR3 nucleotides are TGTGCCAGCGGGCGGGGGATGGAGACCCAGTACTTC. Translating it yields CASGRGMETQYF.

The genes are TRBV5-8 and TRBJ1-4, with a weak D call TRBD1 (6 bases). Germline V lookup: CDR1 SGHTS, CDR2 YDEGEE. V lost 0 bases and J 3 bases, leaving 15 bases between the germline ends. This CDR3 is 17 amino acids long. The CDR3 protein is CASSLGASGAPNEKLFF. DNA for the CDR3: TGTGCCAGCAGCTTGGGGGCCTCAGGGGCCCCTAATGAAAAACTGTTTTTT. Combining the CDR3 with reference TRBV5-8 and TRBJ1-4 gives the whole variable domain EAGVTQSPTHLIKTRGQQATLRCSPISGHTSVYWYQQALGLGLQFLLWYDEGEERNRGNFPPRFSGRQFPNYSSELNVNALELEDSALYLCASSLGASGAPNEKLFFGSGTQLSVL.

Comments on this clone: Other DNA sequences within the sample encode an identical CDR3. The chain joins TRBV28 to TRBJ1-1; D remains unclear. Trimming pared 1 base from V and 1 base from J, leaving 4 bases between. This CDR3 comprises 13 residues. Germline CDR1 reads MDHEN; CDR2 reads SYDVKM. CDR3 residues: CASSLSWNTEAFF. In DNA, the CDR3 is TGTGCCAGCAGTTTATCCTGGAACACTGAAGCTTTCTTT.

V and J are TRBV12-3 or TRBV12-4 and TRBJ2-5; 8 nucleotides align to TRBD1. Losses at the gene ends were 6 bases for V and 5 bases for J; bases not matched to a gene: 5. CDR3 length: 13 amino acids. The CDR3 DNA reads as TGTGCCAGCAGGACAGGGGAGGTGGAGACCCAGTACTTC. This encodes CASRTGEVETQYF.

This chain joins TRBV6-1 and TRBJ1-2; TRBD1 matches 8 bases. Germline lookup yields CDR1 MNHNS and CDR2 SASEGT. Germline trimming cut 3 bases from V and 6 bases from J; bases unmatched to any gene: 15. This CDR3 has 17 amino acids. CDR3 coding DNA: TGTGCCAGCAGTGAGAGGGGACAGGTGGACTTACGCGATGGCTACACCTTC. Translation gives CASSERGQVDLRDGYTF.

The V call is TRBV28, the J call TRBJ2-7, with 7 bases lining up with TRBD1. V gave up 6 bases and J gave up 3 bases; unmatched junction bases: 11. Germline values: CDR1 MDHEN, CDR2 SYDVKM. This CDR3 spans 15 amino acids. The CDR3: CASSPTGRQGYEQYF. The DNA for the CDR3 is TGTGCCAGCAGCCCCACGGGCCGACAGGGCTACGAGCAGTACTTC. The variable domain in full, completed from reference TRBV28 and TRBJ2-7, reads DVKVTQSSRYLVKRTGEKVFLECVQDMDHENMFWYRQDPGLGLRLIYFSYDVKMKEKGDIPEGYSVSREKKERFSLILESASTNQTSMYLCASSPTGRQGYEQYFGPGTRLTVT.

The chain has TRBV5-1 and TRBJ2-7; 7 nucleotides align to TRBD2. The V and J ends lost 6 bases and 2 bases, in that order; junction bases with no gene match: 11. This CDR3 comprises 15 residues. Germline CDR1 SGHRS, CDR2 YFSETQ. CDR3 loop: CASNRGTIPTYEQYF. DNA of the CDR3: TGCGCCAGCAACAGAGGGACTATCCCGACCTACGAGCAGTACTTC.

The CDR3 protein is CAGRQVVNTEAFF. The CDR3, as DNA: TGTGCCGGCCGACAGGTCGTGAACACTGAAGCTTTCTTT. The J gene is TRBJ1-1, the V gene TRBV30; perhaps TRBD1 as D (6 bases). Deletions cut 8 bases from V and 0 bases from J, with 13 bases between. Germline loops: CDR1 GTSNPN, CDR2 SVGIG (reference sequence). CDR3 length equals 13 residues.

The rearrangement links TRBV12-3 or TRBV12-4 to TRBJ1-5; no clear D gene. Trimming cost V 3 bases and J 9 bases, with 9 bases left between them. The CDR3 has 12 amino acids. The DNA for the CDR3 is TGTGCCAGCAGTTTCGGGCGGGGGCCCCAGCATTTT. Protein sequence: CASSFGRGPQHF.

About this clone: Other DNA sequences in the sample encode the same CDR3. The chain joins TRBV27 to TRBJ2-2; no clear D gene. CDR1 and CDR2 from the germline V gene are MNHEY and SMNVEV (reference sequence). V lost 1 base to trimming and J lost 1 base, with 10 bases between them. CDR3 size: 16 residues. The CDR3 here is CASSLLAGGNTGELFF. The CDR3 DNA is TGTGCCAGCAGTTTATTAGCTGGCGGGAACACCGGGGAGCTGTTTTTT.

V gene TRBV15 combines with J gene TRBJ1-2, with D uncertain. Germline loops: CDR1 LNHNV, CDR2 YYDKDF (reference sequence). Deletions cut 5 bases from V and 5 bases from J, with 12 bases between. The CDR3 extends over 13 amino acids. The CDR3 spells CATSAGPSYGYTF. CDR3 nucleotides: TGTGCCACCAGCGCCGGGCCCTCGTATGGCTACACCTTC.

The CDR3 region has the DNA TGTGCCAGCAGTCCAGCGGGAGGATCAGAGACCCAGTACTTC. Its protein product is CASSPAGGSETQYF. This rearrangement joins TRBV28 to TRBJ2-5, with TRBD2 matching 9 bases. Germline V gene lookup returns CDR1 MDHEN and CDR2 SYDVKM. V lost 5 bases and J lost 4; bases outside the gene matches: 5. This CDR3 comprises 14 residues. The whole variable domain, remainder taken from reference TRBV28 and TRBJ2-5, is DVKVTQSSRYLVKRTGEKVFLECVQDMDHENMFWYRQDPGLGLRLIYFSYDVKMKEKGDIPEGYSVSREKKERFSLILESASTNQTSMYLCASSPAGGSETQYFGPGTRLLVL.